The 21 T cell receptor beta chains below were found in one sample sequenced in a study of cytotoxic CD8 clonotypes in ibrutinib-treated CLL (dated by TCRdb to the early 2020s). What the time point label conveys for this sample: progressive disease on ibrutinib. Receptor libraries were prepared by the immunoSEQ multiplex PCR assay. TCRdb took this table from immuneACCESS and kept in-frame rearrangements with V and J called. Such tables lack part of the clones; where checked against another copy, unresolved V genes explain under half of the gap, and the rest is unexplained. This sample has 250,000 to 350,000 clones in its table, and around 76% of those were observed once. The ten largest account for approximately 5.6% of the sample. The sequencing used PBMCs, collected at disease progression, from a patient treated with ibrutinib. These receptors all stem from a human donor with chronic lymphocytic leukemia.

This clone was detected only once. The chain is built from TRBV10-3 and TRBJ2-7; no clear D. This CDR3 has 15 amino acids. Germline assignment: CDR1 ENHRY and CDR2 SYGVKD. Between the trimmed V and J ends, which lost 0 bases and 1 base, there was a span of 10 bases. Written as DNA, the CDR3 is TGTGCCATCAGTGAGTCCGAATCCGGATCCTACGAGCAGTACTTC. Residues: CAISESESGSYEQYF.

The CDR3 coding sequence is TGTGCCAGCAGCGCCTTACGCGGGAGGAACACCGGGGAGCTGTTTTTT. It codes for CASSALRGRNTGELFF. This rearrangement joins TRBV2 to TRBJ2-2, with 7 nucleotides matching TRBD2. CDR3 size: 16 residues. Per the germline V gene, CDR1 is SNHLY and CDR2 is FYNNEI. V lost 6 bases, J lost 1 base, and 8 bases stayed unmatched.

This clone has just one count. This sequence joins TRBV19 and TRBJ2-7, with D unclear. CDR1 is LNHDA, CDR2 SQIVND, per germline (reference sequence). V gave up 10 bases and J gave up 5 bases, with 15 bases separating them. This CDR3 region has 12 residues. DNA of the CDR3: TGTGCCACCAGAGAGCCGCCGGACGAGCAGTACTTC. Translating it yields CATREPPDEQYF.

The CDR3 region is CASSVAARGNTGELFF. The CDR3 DNA reads as TGTGCCAGCAGCGTAGCGGCGCGGGGGAACACCGGGGAGCTGTTTTTT. This chain uses TRBV9 with TRBJ2-2; D might be TRBD2 (6 bases). Germline assignment: CDR1 SGDLS and CDR2 YYNGEE. The CDR3 loop spans 16 amino acids. V dropped 0 bases and J dropped 1 base, with 10 bases sitting between them.

The CDR3, as DNA: TGTGCCAGCATGACCACCGGGGGTGCCAGGGAACTCTACGAGCAGTACTTC. Its protein product is CASMTTGGARELYEQYF. The chain combines TRBV28 with TRBJ2-7; weak D call: TRBD2 (6 bases). Trimming shortened V by 7 bases and J by 3 bases, and 25 bases separated the two germline ends. The CDR3 spans 17 residues. The germline V gene encodes CDR1 MDHEN and CDR2 SYDVKM. The variable domain in full, with the rest retrieved from reference TRBV28 and TRBJ2-7, is DVKVTQSSRYLVKRTGEKVFLECVQDMDHENMFWYRQDPGLGLRLIYFSYDVKMKEKGDIPEGYSVSREKKERFSLILESASTNQTSMYLCASMTTGGARELYEQYFGPGTRLTVT.

The V and J genes are TRBV10-1 and TRBJ1-3; D is unresolved. The CDR3 is 13 amino acids. The germline V and J ends were trimmed by 4 bases and 4 bases, with 8 bases remaining between them. Germline V gene lookup returns CDR1 WNHNN and CDR2 SYGVQD (reference sequence). CDR3 protein: CASSASQGNTIYF. The CDR3 DNA is TGCGCCAGCAGTGCCTCACAAGGAAACACCATATATTTT.

This sequence joins TRBV5-5 and TRBJ2-7, with 9 bases lining up with TRBD1. V dropped 5 bases and J dropped 1; count of bases not matched to a gene: 4. Germline values: CDR1 SGHKS, CDR2 YYEKEE (reference sequence). This CDR3 region has 14 residues. The chain's CDR3 is CASRRDRASYEQYF. DNA for the CDR3: TGTGCCAGCAGAAGGGACAGGGCGTCCTACGAGCAGTACTTC. Complete variable domain (other parts from reference TRBV5-5 and TRBJ2-7): DAGVTQSPTHLIKTRGQQVTLRCSPISGHKSVSWYQQVLGQGPQFIFQYYEKEERGRGNFPDRFSARQFPNYSSELNVNALLLGDSALYLCASRRDRASYEQYFGPGTRLTVT.

In regard to this clone: Additional DNA sequences in this sample encode the identical CDR3. This chain connects TRBV2 to TRBJ1-2; 8 bases are shared with TRBD1. CDR3 length equals 14 residues. CDR1 is SNHLY and CDR2 is FYNNEI in the germline V gene. V shed 4 bases and J 3 bases; nucleotides not matched to a gene: 4. The CDR3 is CASSADRGDYGYTF. The CDR3 nucleotides are TGTGCCAGCAGTGCCGACAGGGGCGACTATGGCTACACCTTC.

The V and J genes are TRBV5-1 and TRBJ2-6; tentatively, D is TRBD1 (5 bases). The CDR3 length is 16 residues. Germline V CDR1 and CDR2: SGHRS, YFSETQ. Trimming took off 1 base at V and 1 base at J, with 9 bases between the two ends. Written as DNA, the CDR3 is TGCGCCAGCAGCTTGACAGGTACTTCTGGGGCCAACGTCCTGACTTTC. Residues: CASSLTGTSGANVLTF.

The CDR3 DNA reads as TGTGCCAGCAGCTTCCCAAGGGGGGGAAATAATGGCTACACCTTC. It encodes CASSFPRGGNNGYTF. This chain links TRBV7-9 with TRBJ1-2; possible D gene TRBD1, 6 bases. V was cut by 3 bases and J by 6 bases, with 17 bases left in between. In germline, CDR1 is SEHNR, CDR2 FQNEAQ (reference sequence). The CDR3 is 15 residues long.

This clone occurred a few times. V gene TRBV15 combines with J gene TRBJ2-7; 10 bases agree with TRBD1. Germline V gene sequence: CDR1 LNHNV, CDR2 YYDKDF (reference sequence). V dropped 5 bases and J dropped 0; count of bases not matched to a gene: 4. The CDR3 runs 15 residues. The CDR3 spells CATSSRTGGSYEQYF. The DNA for the CDR3 is TGTGCCACCAGCTCACGGACAGGGGGCTCCTACGAGCAGTACTTC.

The chain employs TRBV2 and TRBJ1-2; 7 nucleotides align to TRBD1. In germline, CDR1 is SNHLY, CDR2 FYNNEI. This CDR3 has 16 residues. The V and J ends lost 8 bases and 1 base, in that order; junction bases with no gene match: 13. The CDR3 DNA is TGTGCCAGCGGTAAGACAGGGTGTGGCGGTAACTATGGCTACACCTTC. Translation: CASGKTGCGGNYGYTF.

The chain joins TRBV19 to TRBJ1-1, with TRBD1 identical over 7 bases. The CDR3 sequence is 16 residues long. The V gene end was trimmed by 3 bases and the J gene end by 1 base; junction bases not matched to a gene: 8. Germline-derived CDR1 and CDR2 are LNHDA and SQIVND (reference sequence). This CDR3 is CASSMGPGTANTEAFF. The CDR3 DNA reads TGTGCCAGTAGTATGGGCCCCGGGACAGCGAACACTGAAGCTTTCTTT.

This chain uses TRBV29-1 with TRBJ2-1, with 11 bases aligning to TRBD2. The J segment lost 10 bases and the V segment lost 3 bases, leaving 8 bases of the junction unmatched. Germline assignment: CDR1 SQVTM and CDR2 ANQGSEA. The CDR3 is 14 amino acids. The CDR3 DNA is TGCAGCGTTGATGCACTAGCGGGAGCCAAGGAGCAGTTCTTC. It specifies CSVDALAGAKEQFF.

The chain joins TRBV2 to TRBJ1-4, with TRBD1 identical over 7 bases. The CDR3 consists of 15 residues. The germline V gene encodes CDR1 SNHLY and CDR2 FYNNEI. J gave up 8 bases and V 3 bases, and 9 bases lay outside the gene matches. The CDR3 is CASSDGRQGGEKLFF. CDR3 coding DNA: TGTGCCAGCAGTGATGGGCGACAGGGCGGCGAAAAACTGTTTTTT. Full variable domain (missing parts from reference TRBV2 and TRBJ1-4): EPEVTQTPSHQVTQMGQEVILRCVPISNHLYFYWYRQILGQKVEFLVSFYNNEISEKSEIFDDQFSVERPDGSNFTLKIRSTKLEDSAMYFCASSDGRQGGEKLFFGSGTQLSVL.

This chain joins TRBV6-5 and TRBJ2-7; D might be TRBD2 (5 bases). Germline CDR1 reads MNHEY; CDR2 reads SVGAGI. The CDR3 sequence is 13 residues long. With 5 bases removed from V and 3 bases from J, the gap between germline ends came to 11 bases. CDR3 sequence: CASSLGLVYEQYF. CDR3 sequence (DNA): TGTGCCAGCAGTCTCGGACTGGTCTACGAGCAGTACTTC.

Written as DNA, the CDR3 is TGTGCCAGCAGCTTAGGACTAGCCGAGCAGTACTTC. Translating gives CASSLGLAEQYF. This rearrangement joins TRBV7-9 to TRBJ2-7, with TRBD2 identical over 7 bases. This CDR3 spans 12 amino acids. J lost 6 bases, V lost 1 base, and 0 bases had no gene match. Looked up from germline, CDR1 is SEHNR and CDR2 is FQNEAQ (reference sequence).

CDR3: CASSQVLANTGELFF. DNA for the CDR3: TGCGCCAGCAGCCAAGTACTTGCGAACACCGGGGAGCTGTTTTTT. The V and J genes are TRBV4-1 and TRBJ2-2; unclear D gene. The V end lost 1 base, the J end lost 0 bases, and 6 bases lay between the germline ends. The germline V gene has CDR1 MGHRA and CDR2 YSYEKL. This CDR3 spans 15 amino acids.

The chain has TRBV6-5 and TRBJ1-5; D remains ambiguous. CDR3 size: 13 residues. Deletions cut 2 bases from V and 8 bases from J, with 10 bases between. Germline assignment: CDR1 MNHEY and CDR2 SVGAGI. CDR3 in DNA: TGTGCCAGCAGTTACACGCGGGTGGAGCCCCAGCATTTT. This gives the protein CASSYTRVEPQHF.

V usage is TRBV6-1 and J usage is TRBJ2-7; 7 nucleotides line up with TRBD2. Germline V gene sequence: CDR1 MNHNS, CDR2 SASEGT. J was trimmed by 3 bases and V by 2 bases; bases with no gene match: 10. This CDR3 is built from 16 residues. CDR3 protein: CASSEIRGRGDYEQYF. The CDR3 region has the DNA TGTGCCAGCAGTGAAATTAGGGGACGGGGGGACTACGAGCAGTACTTC.

J is TRBJ1-4 and V is TRBV2, with 7 bases matching TRBD1. The CDR3 loop spans 14 amino acids. V trimming: 7 bases; J trimming: 8 bases; junction bases outside the gene matches: 10. The germline gives CDR1 SNHLY, CDR2 FYNNEI. DNA of the CDR3: TGTGCCAGCAAGACACAGGGGCGAGGGGAAAAACTGTTTTTT. The encoded protein is CASKTQGRGEKLFF.